Shown below are 12 T cell receptor beta chains from a single sample sequenced in a study of neoadjuvant anti-PD-1 for oral cavity cancer. The assay was immunoSEQ multiplex PCR, and TCRdb's table has in-frame clones only and misses some. The data show 30,000 to 35,000 clones, with approximately 90% seen just once and 3.5% held by the top ten. Here the sequenced sample was PBMCs, taken before nivolumab (anti-PD-1) treatment. The origin of the receptors is a person between 40 and 85 years old with oral cavity squamous cell carcinoma.

This clone has a handful of counts. The chain employs TRBV29-1 and TRBJ2-7, with TRBD1 identical over 7 bases. The CDR3 contains 14 residues. The ends lost 6 bases at V and 7 bases at J; junction bases unmatched: 15. In germline, CDR1 is SQVTM, CDR2 ANQGSEA. The CDR3, as DNA: TGCAGCGTCGAGATGGGTCAGGGGGTGGGGGAGCAGTACTTC. This sequence encodes CSVEMGQGVGEQYF.

The chain uses TRBV5-1 and TRBJ1-2, with 8 bases identical to TRBD1. V shed 4 bases and J 4 bases; nucleotides not matched to a gene: 6. Germline V lookup: CDR1 SGHRS, CDR2 YFSETQ. CDR3 length equals 14 residues. CDR3 loop: CASSPGQESYGYTF. The CDR3 bases are TGCGCCAGCAGCCCGGGACAGGAGTCCTATGGCTACACCTTC.

The CDR3 nucleotides are TGTGCCAGCAGCCAAGATCGCACTGGGCCGTCCGGGAAAAAAGCTTTCTTT. It yields the protein CASSQDRTGPSGKKAFF. The chain uses TRBV4-2 and TRBJ1-1; the D is unclear. CDR1 LGHNA and CDR2 YNFKEQ come from the germline V gene. V gave up 0 bases and J gave up 9 bases, with 23 bases separating them. The CDR3 runs to 17 residues.

This chain links TRBV4-1 with TRBJ2-3, with 10 bases fitting TRBD2. Germline V gene lookup returns CDR1 MGHRA and CDR2 YSYEKL. V lost 3 bases, J lost 2 bases, and 14 bases stayed unmatched. The CDR3 consists of 19 residues. The CDR3 DNA sequence: TGCGCCAGCAGCCAGACCCCCCGGGCTAGCGGGAGTTTCACAGATACGCAGTATTTT. Its protein is CASSQTPRASGSFTDTQYF.

The chain employs TRBV7-9 and TRBJ1-1, with D hard to call. The V end lost 5 bases, the J end lost 5 bases, and 9 bases lay between the germline ends. Per germline, CDR1 SEHNR and CDR2 FQNEAQ (reference sequence). The CDR3 has 12 residues. The CDR3 coding sequence is TGTGCCAGCAGCCCTACGTGGACTGAAGCTTTCTTT. Translated: CASSPTWTEAFF.

This clone is termed medium-sized. The chain uses TRBV2 and TRBJ2-3, with 8 bases matching TRBD1. The ends lost 3 bases at V and 8 bases at J; junction bases unmatched: 4. The germline gives CDR1 SNHLY, CDR2 FYNNEI. This CDR3 is built from 13 residues. CDR3 in amino acids: CASSERTGRTQYF. Here the CDR3 DNA reads TGTGCCAGCAGTGAGAGGACAGGGCGTACGCAGTATTTT.

This chain links TRBV5-6 with TRBJ1-5; D is perhaps TRBD1 (6 bases). V was trimmed by 3 bases and J by 11 bases, leaving 15 bases between them. Germline V gene sequence: CDR1 SGHDT, CDR2 YYEEEE. The CDR3 consists of 13 residues. This CDR3 reads CASSSSIEGAQHF. In DNA form, the CDR3 reads TGTGCCAGCAGCTCGTCTATAGAGGGGGCCCAGCATTTT.

This clone was observed a handful of times. The chain recombines TRBV14 with TRBJ1-1, with D uncertain. Germline CDR1 and CDR2: SGHDN and FVKESK. The CDR3 contains 14 residues. The V and J ends lost 1 base and 1 base respectively, with 7 bases between them. The CDR3 DNA reads TGTGCCAGCAGCCAAGCGTGGCAGAACACTGAAGCTTTCTTT. It yields the protein CASSQAWQNTEAFF.

This rearrangement joins TRBV6-5 to TRBJ1-2; D remains ambiguous. Germline-derived CDR1 and CDR2 are MNHEY and SVGAGI. The CDR3 contains 16 residues. The V gene lost 0 bases and the J gene lost 2 bases, with 13 bases spanning the gap. The CDR3 DNA sequence: TGTGCCAGCAGTTACTCCGACCCGACGAAAAACTATGGCTACACCTTC. This gives the protein CASSYSDPTKNYGYTF.

The chain links TRBV25-1 to TRBJ1-3, with 10 bases lining up with TRBD1. J was trimmed by 2 bases and V by 6 bases; bases with no gene match: 4. This CDR3 has 15 residues. CDR1 MGHDK and CDR2 SYGVNS come from the germline V gene. The CDR3: CASRGTGDPGNTIYF. The CDR3 bases are TGTGCCAGCAGGGGGACAGGGGATCCTGGAAACACCATATATTTT.

The chain is built from TRBV4-2 and TRBJ1-1, with D possibly TRBD1 on 6 matching bases. The CDR3 loop spans 14 amino acids. CDR1 and CDR2 (germline): LGHNA, YNFKEQ. Between the trimmed V and J ends, which lost 4 bases and 1 base, there was a span of 10 bases. CDR3: CASSPTRGNTEAFF. The CDR3 DNA reads as TGTGCCAGCAGCCCTACCAGGGGGAACACTGAAGCTTTCTTT.

The chain is built from TRBV7-2 and TRBJ1-4, with 8 bases matching TRBD1. This CDR3 is 15 amino acids long. CDR1 and CDR2 from the germline V gene are SGHTA and FQGNSA. The junction had 5 bases not matched to a gene; V was cut back by 3 bases and J by 5 bases. The CDR3 DNA reads as TGTGCCAGCAGCTTCCAGACAGGGGAGAATGAAAAACTGTTTTTT. Amino acid sequence: CASSFQTGENEKLFF.